This T cell receptor beta chain appears in the sequencing data of a study of blood T cell repertoires in COVID-19. In the study overall: COVID-19 samples from acute and convalescent phases originated in the United States, Italy and Spain. The cDNA or gDNA used as material had been derived from T cells, B-cell-depleted T cells, or PBMCs.

Original analysis: Amplified reference gene primers provided the basis for estimating nucleated cell counts. TCRdb keeps only in-frame clones here, not all; method: immunoSEQ multiplex PCR. V and J calls and clone size are as listed in that table; D and trimming were resolved from the DNA. The sample comprises 250,000 or so clones, more than 80% of which are singletons, and around 5.5% rests with the top ten. The CDR3 consists of 15 residues. Germline-derived CDR1 and CDR2 are SGHAT and FQNNGV. The junction had 8 bases not matched to a gene; V was cut back by 6 bases and J by 7 bases. Sequenced material: peripheral blood. This clonotype was sampled from a human donor in a cohort sampled during active COVID-19. The chain recombines TRBV11-2 with TRBJ2-2; 10 bases line up with TRBD2. This CDR3 reads CASSQTGTSVGELFF. The CDR3 coding sequence is TGTGCCAGCAGTCAAACCGGGACTAGCGTCGGGGAGCTGTTTTTT.